This T cell receptor (beta chain) was sequenced in a study of blood T cell repertoires in COVID-19. J was trimmed by 3 bases and V by 3 bases; bases with no gene match: 1. Germline CDR1 is SGDLS and CDR2 is YYNGEE. The CDR3 contains 15 residues. Generated by immunoSEQ multiplex PCR, the TCRdb table keeps only in-frame clones and is missing some. The sample lists about 140,000 clones; roughly 85% were seen once. The rearrangement joins TRBV9 to TRBJ2-2; 11 bases match TRBD2. Sequencing input: peripheral blood. The receptor was derived from a human donor with acute or convalescent COVID-19. The donor label of this sample is uncertain. The CDR3 protein is CASSEGLADTGELFF. CDR3 bases: TGTGCCAGCAGCGAGGGACTAGCGGACACCGGGGAGCTGTTTTTT.